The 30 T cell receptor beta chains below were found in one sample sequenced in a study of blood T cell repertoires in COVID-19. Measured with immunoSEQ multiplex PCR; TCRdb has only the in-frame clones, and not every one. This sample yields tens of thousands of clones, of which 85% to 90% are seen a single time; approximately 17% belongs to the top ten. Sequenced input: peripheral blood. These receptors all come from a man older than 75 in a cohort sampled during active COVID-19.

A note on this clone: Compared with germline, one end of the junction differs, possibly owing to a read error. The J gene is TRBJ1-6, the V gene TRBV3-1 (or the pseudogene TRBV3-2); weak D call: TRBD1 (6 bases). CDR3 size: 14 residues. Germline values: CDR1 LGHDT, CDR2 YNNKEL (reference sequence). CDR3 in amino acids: CASSQAGGHSPLHF. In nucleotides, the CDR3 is TGTGCCAGCAGTCAAGCGGGGGGCCATTCACCCCTCCACTTT.

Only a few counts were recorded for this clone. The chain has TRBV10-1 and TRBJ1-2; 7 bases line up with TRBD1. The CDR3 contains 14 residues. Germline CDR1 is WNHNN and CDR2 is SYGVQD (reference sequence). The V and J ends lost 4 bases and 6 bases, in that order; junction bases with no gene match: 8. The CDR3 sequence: CASSGDRPYDGYTF. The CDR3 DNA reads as TGCGCCAGCAGTGGGGACAGACCCTACGATGGCTACACCTTC.

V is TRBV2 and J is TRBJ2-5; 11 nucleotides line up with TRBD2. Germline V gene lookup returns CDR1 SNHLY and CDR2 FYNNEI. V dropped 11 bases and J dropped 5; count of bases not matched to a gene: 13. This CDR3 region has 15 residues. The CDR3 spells CASQTGSGGAETQYF. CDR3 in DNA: TGTGCCTCCCAGACCGGTAGCGGGGGGGCGGAGACCCAGTACTTC.

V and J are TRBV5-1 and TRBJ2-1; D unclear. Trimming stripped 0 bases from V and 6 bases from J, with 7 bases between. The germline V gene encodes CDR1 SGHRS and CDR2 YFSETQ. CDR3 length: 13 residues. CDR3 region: CASSLVWSNEQFF. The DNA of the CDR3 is TGCGCCAGCAGCTTGGTGTGGAGCAATGAGCAGTTCTTC.

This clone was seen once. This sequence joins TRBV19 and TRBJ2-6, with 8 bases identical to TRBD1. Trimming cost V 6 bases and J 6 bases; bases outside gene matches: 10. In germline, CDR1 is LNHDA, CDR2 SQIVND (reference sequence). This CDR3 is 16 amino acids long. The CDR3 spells CASRSGQQGVANVLTF. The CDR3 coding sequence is TGTGCCAGTAGATCGGGGCAACAGGGGGTGGCCAACGTCCTGACTTTC.

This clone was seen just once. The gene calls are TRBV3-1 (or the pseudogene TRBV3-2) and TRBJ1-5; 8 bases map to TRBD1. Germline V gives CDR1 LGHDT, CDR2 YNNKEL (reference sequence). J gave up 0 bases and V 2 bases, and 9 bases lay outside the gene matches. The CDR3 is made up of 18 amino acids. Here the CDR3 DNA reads TGTGCCAGCAGCCAACCATCGGACAGGGAACCTAGCAATCAGCCCCAGCATTTT. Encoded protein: CASSQPSDREPSNQPQHF.

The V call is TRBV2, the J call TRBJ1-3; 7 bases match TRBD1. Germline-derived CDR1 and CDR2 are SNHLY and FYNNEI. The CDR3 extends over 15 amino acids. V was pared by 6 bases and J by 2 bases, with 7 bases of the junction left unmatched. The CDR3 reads CASRSQGLAGNTIYF. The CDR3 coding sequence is TGTGCCAGCAGATCACAGGGGCTAGCTGGAAACACCATATATTTT.

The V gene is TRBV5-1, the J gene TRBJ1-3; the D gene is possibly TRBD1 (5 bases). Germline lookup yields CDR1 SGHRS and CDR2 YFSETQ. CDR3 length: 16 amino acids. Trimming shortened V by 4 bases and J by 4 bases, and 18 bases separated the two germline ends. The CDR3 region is CASSQSVAGSGNTIYF. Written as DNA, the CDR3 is TGCGCCAGCAGCCAGTCGGTGGCAGGGTCGGGAAACACCATATATTTT.

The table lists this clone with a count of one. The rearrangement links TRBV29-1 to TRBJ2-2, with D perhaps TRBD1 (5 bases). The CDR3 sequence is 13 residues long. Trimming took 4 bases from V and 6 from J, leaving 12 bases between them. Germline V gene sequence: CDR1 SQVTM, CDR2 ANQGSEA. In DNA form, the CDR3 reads TGCAGCGTTGCAAGGGGCCGGTCCGGGGAGCTGTTTTTT. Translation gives CSVARGRSGELFF.

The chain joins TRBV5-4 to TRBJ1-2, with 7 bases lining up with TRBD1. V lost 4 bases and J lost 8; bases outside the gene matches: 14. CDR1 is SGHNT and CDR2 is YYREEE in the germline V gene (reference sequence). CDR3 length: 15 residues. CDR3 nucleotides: TGTGCCAGCAGCCCTTACAGGGGCAACGCACTGGGCTACACCTTC. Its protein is CASSPYRGNALGYTF.

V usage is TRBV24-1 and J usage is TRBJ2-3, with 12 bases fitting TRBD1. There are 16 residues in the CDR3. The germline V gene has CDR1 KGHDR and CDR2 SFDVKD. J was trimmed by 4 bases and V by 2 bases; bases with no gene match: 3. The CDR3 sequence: CATSDWDRGRADTQYF. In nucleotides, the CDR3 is TGTGCCACCAGTGATTGGGACAGGGGGCGCGCAGATACGCAGTATTTT.

The chain's CDR3 is CATSSRDKRISAGELFF. In DNA form, the CDR3 reads TGTGCCACCAGCAGCCGGGACAAGAGAATATCGGCCGGGGAGCTGTTTTTT. The V gene is TRBV15, the J gene TRBJ2-2; weak D call: TRBD1 (6 bases). Germline V CDR1 and CDR2: LNHNV, YYDKDF (reference sequence). The V end lost 3 bases, the J end lost 6 bases, and 20 bases lay between the germline ends. There are 17 residues in the CDR3.

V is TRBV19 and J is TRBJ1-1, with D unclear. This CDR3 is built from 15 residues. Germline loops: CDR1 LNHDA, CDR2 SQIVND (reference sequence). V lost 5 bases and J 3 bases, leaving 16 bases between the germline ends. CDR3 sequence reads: CASSHPTNGDTEAFF. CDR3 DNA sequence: TGTGCCAGTAGTCATCCAACCAACGGGGACACTGAAGCTTTCTTT.

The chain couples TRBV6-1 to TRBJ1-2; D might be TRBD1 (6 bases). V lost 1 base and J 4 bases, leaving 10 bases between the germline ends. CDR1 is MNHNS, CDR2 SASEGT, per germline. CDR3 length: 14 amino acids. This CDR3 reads CASSEGGGSYGYTF. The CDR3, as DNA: TGTGCCAGCAGTGAAGGAGGGGGTAGCTATGGCTACACCTTC.

The CDR3 coding sequence is TGTGCCAGCAGTTTAGGGTACGGGGTCGGCTACACCTTC. Protein: CASSLGYGVGYTF. The chain joins TRBV28 to TRBJ1-2; no firm D call. The CDR3 is 13 amino acids. From germline, CDR1 is MDHEN and CDR2 SYDVKM. The V and J ends lost 2 bases and 8 bases respectively, with 12 bases between them.

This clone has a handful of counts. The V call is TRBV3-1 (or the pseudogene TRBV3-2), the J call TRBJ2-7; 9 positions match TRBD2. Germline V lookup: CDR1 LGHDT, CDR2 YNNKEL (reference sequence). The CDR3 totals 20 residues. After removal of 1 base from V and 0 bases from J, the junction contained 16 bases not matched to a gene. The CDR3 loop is CASSQVGAAGGPSSSYEQYV. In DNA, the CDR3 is TGTGCCAGCAGCCAAGTTGGAGCGGCGGGGGGGCCTTCCAGCTCCTACGAGCAGTACGTC.

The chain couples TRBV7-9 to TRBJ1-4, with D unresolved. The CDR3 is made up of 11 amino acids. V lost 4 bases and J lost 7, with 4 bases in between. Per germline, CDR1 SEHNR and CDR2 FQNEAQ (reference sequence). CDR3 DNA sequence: TGTGCCAGCAGCTCCAGTGAAAAACTGTTTTTT. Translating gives CASSSSEKLFF. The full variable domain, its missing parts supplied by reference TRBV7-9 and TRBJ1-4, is DTGVSQNPRHKITKRGQNVTFRCDPISEHNRLYWYRQTLGQGPEFLTYFQNEAQLEKSRLLSDRFSAERPKGSFSTLEIQRTEQGDSAMYLCASSSSEKLFFGSGTQLSVL.

The CDR3 loop is CASSPRDGTGDKNEQFF. CDR3 sequence (DNA): TGCGCCAGCAGCCCGCGGGACGGGACAGGGGATAAAAATGAGCAGTTCTTC. The chain couples TRBV5-1 to TRBJ2-1; 10 bases are a match to TRBD1. Losses at the gene ends were 4 bases for V and 7 bases for J; bases not matched to a gene: 14. This CDR3 has 17 amino acids. CDR1 and CDR2 from the germline V gene are SGHRS and YFSETQ.

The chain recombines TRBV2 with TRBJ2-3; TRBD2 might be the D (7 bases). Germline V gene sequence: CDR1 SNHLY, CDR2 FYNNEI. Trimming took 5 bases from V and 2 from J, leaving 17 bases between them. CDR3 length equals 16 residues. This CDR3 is CASSREGGGNTDTQYF. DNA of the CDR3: TGTGCCAGCAGTCGTGAGGGGGGGGGAAACACAGATACGCAGTATTTT.

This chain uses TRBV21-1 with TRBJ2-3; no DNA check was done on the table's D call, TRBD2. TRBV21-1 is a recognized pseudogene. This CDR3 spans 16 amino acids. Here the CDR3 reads CASSARQRGGGDTQYF. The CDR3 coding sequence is TGTGCCAGCAGCGCCCGCCAGCGGGGGGGTGGAGATACGCAGTATTTT.

The CDR3 DNA is TGTGCCAGCAGCTTGGGACAGGGAGTTTCCCTTGGCTACACCTTC. This codes for CASSLGQGVSLGYTF. The V call is TRBV7-9, the J call TRBJ1-2; 9 nucleotides line up with TRBD1. The CDR3 spans 15 residues. With 3 bases clipped from V and 7 bases from J, the junction kept 9 bases outside the gene matches. CDR1 and CDR2 from the germline V gene are SEHNR and FQNEAQ (reference sequence).

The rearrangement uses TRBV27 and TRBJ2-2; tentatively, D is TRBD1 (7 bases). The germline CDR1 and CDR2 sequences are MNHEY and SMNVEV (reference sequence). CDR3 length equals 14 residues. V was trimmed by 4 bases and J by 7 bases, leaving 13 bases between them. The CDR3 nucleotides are TGTGCCAGCAGTTCAAACAGGGGAGGCGGGGAGCTGTTTTTT. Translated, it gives CASSSNRGGGELFF.

The chain's CDR3 is CASRPGQGPYEQYF. In DNA form, the CDR3 reads TGCGCCAGCAGGCCGGGACAGGGTCCCTACGAGCAGTACTTC. The J gene is TRBJ2-7, the V gene TRBV5-1; 9 nucleotides match TRBD1. This CDR3 region has 14 residues. V dropped 5 bases and J dropped 2; count of bases not matched to a gene: 5. The germline gives CDR1 SGHRS, CDR2 YFSETQ.

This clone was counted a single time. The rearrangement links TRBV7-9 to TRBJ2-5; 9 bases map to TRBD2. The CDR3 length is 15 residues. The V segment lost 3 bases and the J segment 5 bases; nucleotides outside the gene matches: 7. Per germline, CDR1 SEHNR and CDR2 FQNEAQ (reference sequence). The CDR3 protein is CASSFQAGGGETQYF. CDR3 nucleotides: TGTGCCAGCAGCTTCCAAGCGGGGGGTGGTGAGACCCAGTACTTC.

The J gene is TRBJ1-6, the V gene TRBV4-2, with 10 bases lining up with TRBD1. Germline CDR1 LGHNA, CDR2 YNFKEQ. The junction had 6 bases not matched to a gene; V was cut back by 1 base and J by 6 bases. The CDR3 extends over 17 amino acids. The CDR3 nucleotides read TGTGCCAGCAGCCAAGCCGGGACAGGGGCCCTTAATTCACCCCTCCACTTT. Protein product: CASSQAGTGALNSPLHF.

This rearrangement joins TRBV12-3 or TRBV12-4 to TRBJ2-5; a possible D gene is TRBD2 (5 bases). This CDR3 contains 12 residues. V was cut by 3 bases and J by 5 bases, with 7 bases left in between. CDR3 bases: TGTGCCAGCAGTTTTGTAGCGGAGACCCAGTACTTC. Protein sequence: CASSFVAETQYF.

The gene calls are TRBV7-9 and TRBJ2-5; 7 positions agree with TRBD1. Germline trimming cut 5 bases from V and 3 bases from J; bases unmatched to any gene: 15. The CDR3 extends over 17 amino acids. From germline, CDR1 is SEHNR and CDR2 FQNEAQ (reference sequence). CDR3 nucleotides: TGTGCCAGCAGCAAGACAGGGAACGTCGTATCGGAAGAGACCCAGTACTTC. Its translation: CASSKTGNVVSEETQYF.

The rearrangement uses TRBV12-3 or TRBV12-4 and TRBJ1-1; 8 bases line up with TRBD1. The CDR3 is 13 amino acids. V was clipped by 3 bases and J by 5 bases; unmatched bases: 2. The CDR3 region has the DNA TGTGCCAGCAGTTTCGACAGGGGTACTGAAGCTTTCTTT. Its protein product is CASSFDRGTEAFF.

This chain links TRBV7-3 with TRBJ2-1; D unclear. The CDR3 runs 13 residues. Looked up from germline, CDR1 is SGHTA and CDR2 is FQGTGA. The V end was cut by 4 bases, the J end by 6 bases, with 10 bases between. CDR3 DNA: TGTGCCAGCAGCTGGCAGGAAGGCAATGAGCAGTTCTTC. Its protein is CASSWQEGNEQFF.

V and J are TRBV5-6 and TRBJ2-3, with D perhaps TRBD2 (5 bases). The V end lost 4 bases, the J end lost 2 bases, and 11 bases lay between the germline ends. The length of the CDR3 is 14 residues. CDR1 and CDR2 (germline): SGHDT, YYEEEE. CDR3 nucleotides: TGTGCCAGCAGCCTCTCGGGGATCACAGATACGCAGTATTTT. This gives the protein CASSLSGITDTQYF.